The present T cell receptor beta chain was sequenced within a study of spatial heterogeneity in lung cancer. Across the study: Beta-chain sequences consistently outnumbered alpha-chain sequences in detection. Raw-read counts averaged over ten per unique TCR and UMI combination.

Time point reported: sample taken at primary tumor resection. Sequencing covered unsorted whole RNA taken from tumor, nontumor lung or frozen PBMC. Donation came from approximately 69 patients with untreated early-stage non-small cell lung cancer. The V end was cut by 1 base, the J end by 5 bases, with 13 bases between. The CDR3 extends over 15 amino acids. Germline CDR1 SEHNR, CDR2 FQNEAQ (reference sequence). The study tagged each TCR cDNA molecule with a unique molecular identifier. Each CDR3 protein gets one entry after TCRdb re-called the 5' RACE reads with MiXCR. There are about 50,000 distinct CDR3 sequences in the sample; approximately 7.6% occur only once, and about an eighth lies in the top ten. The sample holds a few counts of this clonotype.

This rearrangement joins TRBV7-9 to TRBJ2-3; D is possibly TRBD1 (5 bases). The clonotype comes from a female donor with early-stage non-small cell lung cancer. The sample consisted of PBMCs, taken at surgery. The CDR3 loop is CASSLGLRARDTQYF. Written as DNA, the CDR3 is TGTGCCAGCAGCTTAGGGCTCAGGGCCAGAGATACGCAGTATTTT.